These 11 T cell receptor beta chains share one sample of origin, sequenced in a study of T cells in Graves' hyperthyroidism and ophthalmopathy. The TCR beta CDR3 regions underwent amplification using RNA transcripts as the source. HTBI primers were employed in a first-round RT-PCR of the TCR CDR3. In TCRdb, the multiplex PCR reads were re-called with MiXCR into one record per CDR3 protein. The data contain 550,000 to 650,000 distinct CDR3 sequences, roughly 13% of them seen just once; the ten biggest clones take up 5.8%. The sequenced material came from blood. These receptors all come from a woman in her 30s with Graves' hyperthyroidism that later progressed to Graves' ophthalmopathy.

The CDR3 sequence is CATSAADSKETQYF. The CDR3 region has the DNA TGTGCCACCAGTGCGGCCGACTCCAAAGAGACCCAGTACTTC. The rearrangement joins TRBV24-1 to TRBJ2-5; D is unclear. The V gene lost 5 bases and the J gene lost 3 bases, with 12 bases spanning the gap. Germline V gene sequence: CDR1 KGHDR, CDR2 SFDVKD. This CDR3 is 14 amino acids long.

This clonotype turned up a few times. The chain has TRBV29-1 and TRBJ2-1; 7 bases align to TRBD2. After removal of 4 bases from V and 3 bases from J, the junction contained 9 bases not matched to a gene. The length of the CDR3 is 15 residues. CDR1 is SQVTM, CDR2 ANQGSEA, per germline. Here the CDR3 DNA reads TGCAGCGTTGCAAGAAGCGGGACTGACTACAATGAGCAGTTCTTC. It encodes CSVARSGTDYNEQFF.

This clonotype was seen once. The chain carries TRBV7-2 and TRBJ2-7; TRBD2 aligns across 9 bases. J gave up 7 bases and V 8 bases, and 12 bases lay outside the gene matches. The CDR3 is made up of 14 amino acids. In germline, CDR1 is SGHTA, CDR2 FQGNSA. The CDR3 sequence: CASAPRGGGGEQYF. Here the CDR3 DNA reads TGTGCCAGCGCTCCGCGCGGGGGGGGAGGTGAGCAGTACTTC.

The genes are TRBV30 and TRBJ2-5; 9 bases fit TRBD1. The germline V gene has CDR1 GTSNPN and CDR2 SVGIG (reference sequence). This CDR3 is built from 15 residues. With V trimmed by 1 base and J by 4 bases, 7 bases remained unmatched. The CDR3 here is CAWSAQGAGGETQYF. The CDR3 DNA reads as TGTGCCTGGAGTGCACAGGGGGCAGGAGGAGAGACCCAGTACTTC.

This clonotype was seen a handful of times. This chain joins TRBV4-2 and TRBJ2-4, with TRBD1 matching 7 bases. Germline V CDR1 and CDR2: LGHNA, YNFKEQ. V lost 5 bases and J lost 8; bases outside the gene matches: 6. This CDR3 has 13 residues. The DNA of the CDR3 is TGTGCCAGCAGCTCCGGAGACAGGGACATTCAGTACTTC. Residues: CASSSGDRDIQYF.

This clonotype turned up a few times. The chain joins TRBV4-1 to TRBJ1-1; D uncertain. This CDR3 spans 14 amino acids. V lost 8 bases and J 6 bases, leaving 19 bases between the germline ends. The V gene's germline CDR1 is MGHRA and CDR2 YSYEKL. This CDR3 reads CASSRNGPTAEAFF. The CDR3 DNA follows: TGCGCCAGCTCAAGGAACGGACCGACGGCTGAAGCTTTCTTT.

The chain recombines TRBV2 with TRBJ2-4; 7 nucleotides line up with TRBD1. The CDR3 spans 15 residues. The germline V gene has CDR1 SNHLY and CDR2 FYNNEI. J was trimmed by 3 bases and V by 4 bases; bases with no gene match: 6. CDR3: CASSADRQIKNIQYF. CDR3 DNA sequence: TGTGCCAGCAGTGCGGACAGGCAGATCAAAAACATTCAGTACTTC.

This clonotype occurred once. A read error is possible here, since a much larger clone lies one base away. The rearrangement joins TRBV5-5 to TRBJ2-7; D gene unclear. Germline CDR1 SGHKS, CDR2 YYEKEE (reference sequence). This CDR3 is built from 13 residues. The CDR3 is CASSLRVSYDQYF. Written as DNA, the CDR3 is TGTGCCAGCAGCCTCCGGGTCTCCTACGATCAGTACTTC.

Remarks on this clonotype: A much bigger clone sits one base away, suggesting this may be a read error. The V call is TRBV3-1, the J call TRBJ1-5; 8 bases agree with TRBD1. Germline-derived CDR1 and CDR2 are LGHDT and YNNKEL (reference sequence). The CDR3 loop spans 13 amino acids. The CDR3 DNA is TGTGACAGCAGCCCTAGGACAGGGCGGCCCCAGCATTTT. The encoded protein is CDSSPRTGRPQHF.

This clonotype was seen at least ten times. V gene TRBV27 combines with J gene TRBJ2-1; D is perhaps TRBD2 (5 bases). V was clipped by 4 bases and J by 0 bases, with 10 bases between them. The germline V gene has CDR1 MNHEY and CDR2 SMNVEV (reference sequence). The CDR3 spans 15 residues. CDR3: CASSSELDSYNEQFF. DNA for the CDR3: TGTGCCAGCAGTTCAGAACTAGACTCCTACAATGAGCAGTTCTTC.

In its sample, this clonotype was seen many times. The rearrangement links TRBV28 to TRBJ1-5, with a tentative D call TRBD1 (5 bases). Germline V gives CDR1 MDHEN, CDR2 SYDVKM. This CDR3 region has 16 residues. V was pared by 10 bases and J by 5 bases, with 24 bases between. The CDR3 DNA sequence: TGTGCCACCCATCCCTGGGACGGAGGAGACCATCAGCCCCAGCATTTT. Translated, it gives CATHPWDGGDHQPQHF. Looking up the rest from reference TRBV28 and TRBJ1-5 gives the full variable domain: DVKVTQSSRYLVKRTGEKVFLECVQDMDHENMFWYRQDPGLGLRLIYFSYDVKMKEKGDIPEGYSVSREKKERFSLILESASTNQTSMYLCATHPWDGGDHQPQHFGDGTRLSIL.